This TCR beta chain was sequenced in a study of cytomegalovirus exposure and HLA in healthy donors. Study results and limitations: The study flagged some 170 TCR beta chains as cytomegalovirus-associated. The TCR clusters that emerged in the first cohort tended, a later analysis found, to co-occur in the 120 validation repertoires. CMV antigen specificity of a few CMV-associated chains was confirmed in vitro.

The donors formed part of the approximately 120-subject validation cohort, distinct from the roughly 640-subject first cohort. Unmatched junction bases numbered 0, after V lost 0 bases and J lost 0 bases. Looked up from germline, CDR1 is SGHRS and CDR2 is YFSETQ. The CDR3 contains 15 residues. Using immunoSEQ multiplex PCR, the repertoire was profiled, and TCRdb retains in-frame clones only, with some absent. There are about 150,000 clones in the sample; approximately 82% occur only once, and roughly 27% lies in the top ten. As for this clone: Its antigen is undetermined. Other DNA sequences of this sample code for an identical CDR3.

Sequences were obtained from PBMCs. This TCR came from a young man in good health and CMV-seropositive. V is TRBV5-1 and J is TRBJ2-1, with TRBD2 identical over 7 bases. The DNA of the CDR3 is TGCGCCAGCAGCTTGGGCGGGAGCTCCTACAATGAGCAGTTCTTC. Encoded protein: CASSLGGSSYNEQFF.